These T cell receptor beta chains were read from a single sample in a study of blood T cell repertoires in COVID-19. Produced via immunoSEQ multiplex PCR; TCRdb's table is partial and in-frame only. Of some 87,000 clones listed, around 82% are singletons. The sample was peripheral blood. These receptors were obtained from an elderly man with active or convalescent COVID-19. CDR3s include the opening cysteine and the closing phenylalanine or tryptophan. Each record gives: V gene, clone size, D gene, J gene, CDR3 protein, CDR3 DNA. A D gene is named only where the DNA matches it firmly. Part of the rows lack a size; the others show once, few, many or a class for expanded clones.

>TRBV2|-|-|TRBJ1-6
CASSDTGNNSPLHF
TGTGCCAGCAGTGATACAGGGAATAATTCACCCCTCCACTTT
>TRBV10-3|-|-|TRBJ2-3
CAISDYTDTQYF
TGTGCCATCAGTGACTACACAGATACGCAGTATTTT
>TRBV2|-|TRBD2|TRBJ2-3
CASSEGRAGGGTDTQYF
TGTGCCAGCAGTGAAGGACGGGCGGGAGGTGGCACAGATACGCAGTATTTT
>TRBV7-6|-|TRBD2|TRBJ2-1
CASSGARRLADNEQFF
TGTGCCAGCAGCGGTGCCCGGAGACTAGCGGACAATGAGCAGTTCTTC
>TRBV27|-|TRBD1|TRBJ2-7
CASSSNRGKQYF
TGTGCCAGCAGTTCCAACAGGGGAAAGCAGTACTTC
>TRBV5-1|few|-|TRBJ1-6
CASSARSLGSAYNSPLHF
TGCGCCAGCAGCGCGAGGAGTCTGGGGAGCGCCTATAATTCACCCCTCCACTTT
>TRBV3-1/TRBV3-2|-|-|TRBJ2-3
CASSQIPGVKTDTQYF
TGTGCCAGCAGCCAAATCCCAGGGGTTAAGACAGATACGCAGTATTTT
>TRBV5-4|-|TRBD2|TRBJ2-5
CASSPIRLAGQETQYF
TGTGCCAGCAGCCCGATTAGACTAGCGGGCCAAGAGACCCAGTACTTC
>TRBV7-9|-|TRBD2|TRBJ2-7
CASSSGTGSGRALYEQYF
TGTGCCAGCAGCTCTGGAACGGGAAGCGGGAGGGCCTTGTACGAGCAGTACTTC
>TRBV29-1|-|-|TRBJ2-3
CSVVVGSTDTQYF
TGCAGCGTTGTGGTCGGGAGCACAGATACGCAGTATTTT
>TRBV27|many|-|TRBJ2-1
CASNKLQGDRSSYNEQFF
TGTGCCAGCAACAAACTACAGGGCGACCGAAGCTCCTACAATGAGCAGTTCTTC
>TRBV28|-|-|TRBJ1-4
CAASPGAQGTLFF
TGTGCCGCTTCCCCCGGGGCACAGGGTACCCTGTTTTTT
>TRBV10-3|few|TRBD2|TRBJ2-3
CAISESIAGGSDTQYF
TGTGCCATCAGTGAGTCGATAGCGGGAGGGTCAGATACGCAGTATTTT
>TRBV7-2|-|TRBD1|TRBJ1-4
CASSLGPGQYEKLFF
TGTGCCAGCAGCTTAGGGCCGGGACAGTATGAAAAACTGTTTTTT
>TRBV5-6|once|-|TRBJ1-1
CASSLGTLLEAFF
TGTGCCAGCAGCTTGGGTACCTTACTTGAAGCTTTCTTT
>TRBV19|-|-|TRBJ1-2
CASAVQRTGRGYTF
TGTGCCAGTGCCGTTCAGAGGACGGGGAGAGGCTACACCTTC
>TRBV2|-|-|TRBJ2-1
CASSYRVYNEQFF
TGTGCCAGCAGTTACAGGGTTTACAATGAGCAGTTCTTC
>TRBV21-1|-|-|TRBJ2-1
CATGRGDSVYNEQFF
TGTGCCACCGGGAGGGGGGACAGCGTATACAATGAGCAGTTCTTC
>TRBV11-2|-|-|TRBJ1-2
CASSAHREDYGYTF
TGTGCCAGCAGCGCACACCGGGAGGACTATGGCTACACCTTC
>TRBV30|-|-|TRBJ2-1
CAWSVWGPFNEQFF
TGTGCCTGGAGTGTGTGGGGCCCCTTCAATGAGCAGTTCTTC
>TRBV5-4|-|TRBD1|TRBJ1-2
CASSGGQRNYGYTF
TGTGCCAGCAGCGGGGGACAGCGAAACTATGGCTACACCTTC
>TRBV5-1|-|-|TRBJ1-5
CASRERPEGNQPQHF
TGCGCCAGCAGGGAAAGGCCCGAGGGTAATCAGCCCCAGCATTTT
>TRBV11-2|-|TRBD2|TRBJ2-3
CASSLVSGGYTDTQYF
TGTGCCAGCAGCTTAGTCAGCGGGGGATACACAGATACGCAGTATTTT
>TRBV12-3/TRBV12-4|-|-|TRBJ1-2
CASSPSNYGYTF
TGTGCCAGCAGCCCTTCCAACTATGGCTACACCTTC
>TRBV6-6|-|-|TRBJ2-4
CASSYMGPQDQYF
TGTGCCAGCAGTTACATGGGCCCCCAGGATCAGTACTTC
>TRBV28|-|-|TRBJ1-4
CASSLYAPPTNEKLFF
TGTGCCAGCAGTTTATACGCGCCGCCGACTAATGAAAAACTGTTTTTT
>TRBV19|few|TRBD1|TRBJ1-4
CASSLWSRDRGAATNEKLFF
TGTGCCAGTAGCCTTTGGAGCCGGGACAGAGGAGCAGCGACTAATGAAAAACTGTTTTTT
>TRBV9|-|-|TRBJ2-1
CASSVQQGSYNEQFF
TGTGCCAGCAGCGTACAACAGGGCTCCTACAATGAGCAGTTCTTC
>TRBV7-2|-|-|TRBJ1-4
CASSPRGGPNEKLFF
TGTGCCAGCAGCCCGCGGGGGGGACCTAATGAAAAACTGTTTTTT
>TRBV27|-|TRBD2|TRBJ2-5
CASSQRGTLQETQYF
TGTGCCAGCAGTCAGCGGGGGACACTCCAAGAGACCCAGTACTTC
>TRBV29-1|-|TRBD1|TRBJ1-2
CSAADREVAGYTF
TGCAGCGCCGCGGACAGGGAGGTTGCTGGCTACACCTTC
>TRBV6-1|once|-|TRBJ2-1
CASNPQVYYNEQFF
TGTGCCAGCAATCCGCAGGTATACTACAATGAGCAGTTCTTC
>TRBV10-1|-|TRBD1|TRBJ2-3
CASSPGTGTDTQYF
TGCGCCAGCAGTCCCGGGACAGGCACAGATACGCAGTATTTT
>TRBV10-2|-|-|TRBJ1-1
CASFPRGRPEAFF
TGCGCCAGCTTCCCGAGAGGGAGGCCTGAAGCTTTCTTT
>TRBV10-3|-|-|TRBJ1-2
CAIRQGVGYTF
TGTGCCATCAGACAGGGCGTTGGCTACACCTTC
>TRBV9|-|-|TRBJ2-6
CASSVVTGQSTGANVLTF
TGTGCCAGCAGCGTAGTGACCGGACAGTCTACTGGGGCCAACGTCCTGACTTTC
>TRBV7-2|-|-|TRBJ2-5
CASSLGGGQETQYF
TGTGCCAGCAGCTTAGGGGGCGGACAAGAGACCCAGTACTTC
>TRBV5-3|-|TRBD1|TRBJ1-6
CARSECRDRVDSPLHF
TGTGCCAGAAGCGAATGCCGGGACAGGGTCGATTCACCCCTCCACTTT
>TRBV5-6|few|-|TRBJ2-7
CASSLISRFGQYF
TGTGCCAGCAGCTTAATCTCTCGCTTCGGGCAGTACTTC
>TRBV3-1/TRBV3-2|-|-|TRBJ1-5
CASSQQHFPNQPQHF
TGTGCCAGCAGCCAACAACATTTTCCCAATCAGCCCCAGCATTTT
>TRBV5-4|-|TRBD2|TRBJ2-2
CASSSDPGGVYTGELFF
TGTGCCAGCAGCTCCGACCCGGGAGGGGTGTACACCGGGGAGCTGTTTTTT
>TRBV2|-|-|TRBJ2-7
CASSDIEQYF
TGTGCCAGCAGTGACATCGAGCAGTACTTC
>TRBV10-3|-|-|TRBJ2-2
CAISAGAGTGELFF
TGTGCCATCAGTGCAGGGGCTGGCACCGGGGAGCTGTTTTTT
>TRBV19|-|-|TRBJ1-1
CASSPGGIGEAFF
TGTGCCAGTAGTCCGGGTGGAATCGGGGAAGCTTTCTTT
>TRBV28|-|-|TRBJ1-2
CASSPLQGYRYGYTF
TGTGCCAGCAGTCCGCTACAGGGCTATAGGTATGGCTACACCTTC
>TRBV19|-|TRBD2|TRBJ2-3
CASSIRTGGDTQYF
TGTGCCAGTAGTATCCGGACGGGGGGAGATACGCAGTATTTT
>TRBV14|-|-|TRBJ2-1
CASRRGSGTYNEQFF
TGTGCCAGCAGGAGGGGGTCGGGGACCTACAATGAGCAGTTCTTC
>TRBV7-9|-|-|TRBJ1-2
CASSPVGYGYTF
TGTGCCAGCAGCCCCGTCGGCTATGGCTACACCTTC
>TRBV7-9|-|TRBD1|TRBJ1-5
CASTGGIGQPQHF
TGTGCCAGCACAGGGGGTATCGGACAGCCCCAGCATTTT
>TRBV19|-|TRBD2|TRBJ2-6
CASSDRRRSGSHSGANVLTF
TGTGCCAGTAGCGACAGACGAAGAAGCGGGAGCCACTCTGGGGCCAACGTCCTGACTTTC
>TRBV24-1|-|-|TRBJ2-3
CATSDPGLDTQYF
TGTGCCACCAGTGACCCTGGCCTAGATACGCAGTATTTT
>TRBV5-5|few|-|TRBJ1-1
CASSLYISGGGGTEAFF
TGTGCCAGCAGCTTGTATATATCTGGAGGAGGAGGGACTGAAGCTTTCTTT
>TRBV27|-|TRBD2|TRBJ2-1
CASSQRTRLAGYNEQFF
TGTGCCAGCAGCCAACGCACCCGACTAGCGGGATACAATGAGCAGTTCTTC
>TRBV24-1|-|-|TRBJ1-3
CATSSPGNSGNTIYF
TGTGCCACCAGTTCCCCCGGGAACTCTGGAAACACCATATATTTT
>TRBV5-4|-|TRBD2|TRBJ2-3
CASSLASGGDTQYF
TGTGCCAGCAGCTTAGCTAGCGGGGGGGATACGCAGTATTTT
>TRBV2|-|TRBD2|TRBJ2-7
CASSSASGYEQYF
TGTGCCAGCAGCTCCGCTAGCGGCTACGAGCAGTACTTC
>TRBV7-8|-|TRBD1|TRBJ2-7
CASVPGQIFYEQYF
TGTGCCAGCGTTCCGGGACAGATTTTCTACGAGCAGTACTTC
>TRBV6-5|-|-|TRBJ2-5
CASSTGFGQETQYF
TGTGCCAGCAGCACAGGGTTTGGGCAAGAGACCCAGTACTTC
>TRBV10-3|-|-|TRBJ2-2
CAAKGVPGELFF
TGTGCAGCCAAGGGGGTGCCCGGGGAGCTGTTTTTT